The rows below give T cell receptor beta chains drawn from one sample of a study of T cells in narcolepsy. Here immunoSEQ multiplex PCR was the method, and the copy in TCRdb shows in-frame clones only, minus some. The sample shows about 24,000 clones, roughly 85% of them seen only once. The sequenced sample was memory (CD45RA-) CD4+ T cells from blood. The receptors shown here come from a human donor in good health. The CDR3 runs from the conserved cysteine through the conserved F or W. D genes are given only for firm matches. Clone size is not always given. Where it is, it says once, few, many or a class for expanded clones.

d_gene	v_gene	abundance	j_gene	CDR3aa	CDR3nt
NA	TRBV2	NA	TRBJ2-7	CASSNYEQYF	TGTGCCAGCAGTAACTACGAGCAGTACTTC
NA	TRBV28	NA	TRBJ1-2	CASSFSWDYGYTF	TGTGCCAGCAGTTTTTCCTGGGACTATGGCTACACCTTC
NA	TRBV29-1	NA	TRBJ1-1	CSASPKMAFTEAFF	TGCAGCGCCTCCCCAAAGATGGCTTTCACTGAAGCTTTCTTT
NA	TRBV25-1	NA	TRBJ1-2	CASTKDGSNYGYTF	TGTGCCAGCACAAAGGACGGATCTAACTATGGCTACACCTTC
TRBD1	TRBV7-8	NA	TRBJ2-7	CASSSTRQGYEQYF	TGTGCCAGCAGCTCTACACGACAGGGTTACGAGCAGTACTTC
TRBD1	TRBV5-8	once	TRBJ2-2	CASSLVGTGGTGELFF	TGTGCCAGCAGTTTGGTTGGGACAGGGGGTACCGGGGAGCTGTTTTTT
NA	TRBV6-5	NA	TRBJ2-7	CAAGDFSYEQYF	TGTGCCGCCGGCGACTTCTCCTACGAGCAGTACTTC
NA	TRBV19	NA	TRBJ2-2	CASSRAANTGELFF	TGTGCCAGTAGTCGGGCAGCGAACACCGGGGAGCTGTTTTTT
NA	TRBV7-2	NA	TRBJ2-3	CASSSLATSTDTQYF	TGTGCCAGCAGCTCCCTAGCGACCAGCACAGATACGCAGTATTTT
TRBD1	TRBV19	NA	TRBJ2-1	CASSIGGQGKYEQFF	TGTGCCAGTAGTATAGGGGGACAGGGGAAGTATGAGCAGTTCTTC
TRBD2	TRBV5-4	NA	TRBJ2-3	CASSPRGGREADTQYF	TGTGCCAGCAGCCCACGGGGCGGGAGGGAGGCAGATACGCAGTATTTT
TRBD1	TRBV6-5	NA	TRBJ2-7	CASSYSGTGGSEQYF	TGTGCCAGCAGTTACTCGGGGACAGGGGGATCCGAGCAGTACTTC
TRBD2	TRBV5-1	NA	TRBJ2-1	CASRSAGGPNEQFF	TGCGCCAGCAGATCAGCGGGAGGGCCTAATGAGCAGTTCTTC
NA	TRBV2	NA	TRBJ2-2	CASCREAGELFF	TGTGCCAGTTGCAGGGAAGCCGGGGAGCTGTTTTTT
NA	TRBV4-3	NA	TRBJ2-1	CASSHLGGNEQFF	TGCGCCAGCAGCCATTTAGGCGGCAATGAGCAGTTCTTC
NA	TRBV7-6	NA	TRBJ1-1	CASSLQGPGTEAFF	TGTGCCAGCAGCTTACAGGGGCCCGGCACTGAAGCTTTCTTT
TRBD2	TRBV6-5	NA	TRBJ2-7	CATSVAYEQYF	TGTGCGACTAGCGTAGCCTACGAGCAGTACTTC
NA	TRBV7-2	NA	TRBJ2-7	CASSLRNTPYEQYF	TGTGCCAGCAGCTTAAGAAACACCCCCTACGAGCAGTACTTC
TRBD1	TRBV18	NA	TRBJ2-7	CASSSGTAYEQYF	TGTGCCAGCTCATCCGGGACAGCTTACGAGCAGTACTTC
NA	TRBV10-3	NA	TRBJ2-1	CAISGSYNEQFF	TGTGCCATCAGTGGATCCTACAATGAGCAGTTCTTC
TRBD1	TRBV5-8	NA	TRBJ1-2	CASSLVGQGASGYTF	TGTGCCAGCAGCTTGGTGGGACAGGGGGCGTCTGGCTACACCTTC
NA	TRBV6-7	NA	TRBJ2-7	CASSYLVQAYEQYF	TGTGCCAGCAGTTATCTGGTCCAAGCCTACGAGCAGTACTTC
TRBD1	TRBV7-4	NA	TRBJ2-7	CASKLDRVSYEQYF	TGTGCCAGCAAATTGGACAGGGTCTCCTACGAGCAGTACTTC
NA	TRBV19	NA	TRBJ1-2	CASSPREGIYGYTF	TGTGCCAGTAGTCCAAGGGAGGGGATCTATGGCTACACCTTC
TRBD2	TRBV9	once	TRBJ2-1	CASSILSGRRYNEQFF	TGTGCCAGCAGCATACTCAGCGGGAGGCGCTACAATGAGCAGTTCTTC
NA	TRBV9	NA	TRBJ2-3	CASSVEVGTDTQYF	TGTGCCAGCAGCGTAGAGGTGGGCACAGATACGCAGTATTTT
NA	TRBV7-8	NA	TRBJ1-1	CASSLAGTPNTEAFF	TGTGCCAGCAGCTTAGCTGGGACACCGAACACTGAAGCTTTCTTT
TRBD1	TRBV19	NA	TRBJ1-5	CASMRGDRDNGAQHF	TGTGCCAGTATGCGGGGGGACAGGGACAATGGGGCCCAGCATTTT
TRBD2	TRBV7-9	NA	TRBJ2-3	CASSSRGGADTQYF	TGTGCCAGCAGCTCCCGGGGGGGCGCAGATACGCAGTATTTT
NA	TRBV27	NA	TRBJ2-7	CASSALGGAVTYEQYF	TGTGCCAGCAGTGCACTTGGGGGAGCAGTTACCTACGAGCAGTACTTC
NA	TRBV19	once	TRBJ2-3	CASSTTSQSTDTQYF	TGTGCCAGTAGTACAACTAGCCAGAGCACAGATACGCAGTATTTT
TRBD2	TRBV11-2	NA	TRBJ2-1	CASSLGPAGVGDEQFF	TGTGCCAGCAGCTTAGGACCGGCGGGAGTCGGAGATGAGCAGTTCTTC
NA	TRBV29-1	NA	TRBJ2-5	CSVDKAETQYF	TGCAGCGTTGACAAGGCAGAGACCCAGTACTTC
NA	TRBV7-8	once	TRBJ2-7	CASSPRLLRSYEQYF	TGTGCCAGCAGCCCACGTCTTCTGCGCTCCTACGAGCAGTACTTC
TRBD2	TRBV29-1	NA	TRBJ2-5	CSVEEGEGRQETQYF	TGCAGCGTTGAAGAAGGGGAGGGGCGGCAAGAGACCCAGTACTTC
NA	TRBV13	NA	TRBJ2-3	CASSDSRRGASDTQYF	TGTGCCAGCAGCGATAGTAGACGGGGCGCCTCAGATACGCAGTATTTT
NA	TRBV5-6	NA	TRBJ1-1	CASRGPGIGGTEAFF	TGTGCCAGCAGGGGGCCGGGCATCGGGGGGACTGAAGCTTTCTTT